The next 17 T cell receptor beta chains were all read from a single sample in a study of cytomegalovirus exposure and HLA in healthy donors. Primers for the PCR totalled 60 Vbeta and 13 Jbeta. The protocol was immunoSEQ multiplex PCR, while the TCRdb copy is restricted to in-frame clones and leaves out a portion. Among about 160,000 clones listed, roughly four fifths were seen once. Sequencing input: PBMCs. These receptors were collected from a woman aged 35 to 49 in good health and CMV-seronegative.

This CDR3 reads CAWKALEDEKLFF. CDR3 DNA: TGTGCCTGGAAGGCCTTGGAGGATGAAAAACTGTTTTTT. The chain links TRBV30 to TRBJ1-4, with D unresolved. Looked up from germline, CDR1 is GTSNPN and CDR2 is SVGIG (reference sequence). V lost 4 bases and J 6 bases, leaving 12 bases between the germline ends. CDR3 size: 13 residues.

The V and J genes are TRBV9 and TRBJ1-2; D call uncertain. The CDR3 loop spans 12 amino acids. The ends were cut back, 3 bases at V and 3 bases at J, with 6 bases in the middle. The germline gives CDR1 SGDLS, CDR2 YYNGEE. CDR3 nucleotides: TGTGCCAGCAGCGCAGACTACTATGGCTACACCTTC. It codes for CASSADYYGYTF.

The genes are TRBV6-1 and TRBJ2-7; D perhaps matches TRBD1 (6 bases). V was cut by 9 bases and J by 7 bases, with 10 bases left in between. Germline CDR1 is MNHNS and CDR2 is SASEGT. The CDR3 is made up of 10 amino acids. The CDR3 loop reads CASLGGEQYF. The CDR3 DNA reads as TGTGCCAGTCTAGGGGGAGAGCAGTACTTC.

The chain's CDR3 is CASSLEEAYGYTF. DNA for the CDR3: TGTGCCAGCAGTCTTGAGGAGGCTTATGGCTACACCTTC. The chain recombines TRBV6-1 with TRBJ1-2; D is unclear. CDR1 is MNHNS, CDR2 SASEGT, per germline. CDR3 length: 13 amino acids. Trimming stripped 5 bases from V and 5 bases from J, with 12 bases between.

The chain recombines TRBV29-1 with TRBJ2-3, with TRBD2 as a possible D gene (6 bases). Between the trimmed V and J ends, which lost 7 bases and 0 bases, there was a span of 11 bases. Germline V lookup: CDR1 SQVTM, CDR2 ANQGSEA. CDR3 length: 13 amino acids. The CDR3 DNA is TGCAGCGCCGCGGAGGGCAGCACAGATACGCAGTATTTT. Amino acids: CSAAEGSTDTQYF.

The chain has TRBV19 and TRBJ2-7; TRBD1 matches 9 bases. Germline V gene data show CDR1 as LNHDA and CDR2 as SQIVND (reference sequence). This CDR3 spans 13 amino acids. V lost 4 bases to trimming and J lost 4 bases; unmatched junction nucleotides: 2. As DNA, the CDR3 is TGTGCCAGTAGTACGGGACAGGGTTACGAGCAGTACTTC. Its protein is CASSTGQGYEQYF.

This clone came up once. The CDR3 region has the DNA TGTGCCAGCTCACCAGACGGGGGTAATACTGAAGCTTTCTTT. It specifies CASSPDGGNTEAFF. This chain connects TRBV18 to TRBJ1-1; the D gene is possibly TRBD1 (5 bases). There are 14 residues in the CDR3. V shed 2 bases and J shed 5 bases, with 12 bases lying between them. CDR1 is KGHSH and CDR2 is LQKENI in the germline V gene.

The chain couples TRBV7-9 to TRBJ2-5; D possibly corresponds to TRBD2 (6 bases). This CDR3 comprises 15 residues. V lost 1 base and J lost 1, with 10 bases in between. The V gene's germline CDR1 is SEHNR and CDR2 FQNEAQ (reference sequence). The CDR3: CASSLGGDPQETQYF. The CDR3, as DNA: TGTGCCAGCAGCTTAGGGGGGGACCCCCAAGAGACCCAGTACTTC.

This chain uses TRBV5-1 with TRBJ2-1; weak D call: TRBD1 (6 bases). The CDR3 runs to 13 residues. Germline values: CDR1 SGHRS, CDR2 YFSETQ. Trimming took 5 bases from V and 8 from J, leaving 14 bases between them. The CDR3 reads CASRQGINYEQFF. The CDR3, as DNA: TGCGCCAGCAGGCAGGGGATTAATTATGAGCAGTTCTTC.

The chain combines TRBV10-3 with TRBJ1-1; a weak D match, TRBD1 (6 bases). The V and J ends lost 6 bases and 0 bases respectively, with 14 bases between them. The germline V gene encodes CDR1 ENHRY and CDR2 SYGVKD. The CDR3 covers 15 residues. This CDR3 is CAISSQGPMNTEAFF. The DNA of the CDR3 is TGTGCCATCAGCAGCCAGGGGCCCATGAACACTGAAGCTTTCTTT.

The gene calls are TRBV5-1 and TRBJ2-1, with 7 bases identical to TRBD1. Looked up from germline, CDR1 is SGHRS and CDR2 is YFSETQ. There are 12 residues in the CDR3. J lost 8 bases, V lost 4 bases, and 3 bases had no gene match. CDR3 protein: CASSPTGYEQFF. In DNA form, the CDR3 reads TGCGCCAGCAGCCCGACAGGGTATGAGCAGTTCTTC.

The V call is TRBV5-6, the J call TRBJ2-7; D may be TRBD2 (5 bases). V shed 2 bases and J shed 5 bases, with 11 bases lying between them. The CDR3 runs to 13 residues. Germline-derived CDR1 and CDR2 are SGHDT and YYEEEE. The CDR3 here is CASSLRSGNEQYF. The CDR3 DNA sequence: TGTGCCAGCAGCTTACGTTCGGGGAACGAGCAGTACTTC.

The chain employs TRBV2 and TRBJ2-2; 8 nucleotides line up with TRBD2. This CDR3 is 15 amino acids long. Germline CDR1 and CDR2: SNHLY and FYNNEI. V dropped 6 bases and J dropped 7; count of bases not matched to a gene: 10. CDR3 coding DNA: TGTGCCAGCAGACCGGGAGGGTGGCATGGCGGGGAGCTGTTTTTT. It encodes CASRPGGWHGGELFF. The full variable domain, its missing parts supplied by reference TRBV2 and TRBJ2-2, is EPEVTQTPSHQVTQMGQEVILRCVPISNHLYFYWYRQILGQKVEFLVSFYNNEISEKSEIFDDQFSVERPDGSNFTLKIRSTKLEDSAMYFCASRPGGWHGGELFFGEGSRLTVL.

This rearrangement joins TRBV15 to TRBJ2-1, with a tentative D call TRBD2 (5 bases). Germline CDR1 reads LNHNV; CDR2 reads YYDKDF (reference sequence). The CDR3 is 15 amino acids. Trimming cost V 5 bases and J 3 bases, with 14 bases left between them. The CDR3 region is CATSPRDPNYNEQFF. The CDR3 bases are TGTGCCACCAGCCCCCGGGATCCTAACTACAATGAGCAGTTCTTC. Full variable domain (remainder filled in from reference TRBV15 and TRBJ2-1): DAMVIQNPRYQVTQFGKPVTLSCSQTLNHNVMYWYQQKSSQAPKLLFHYYDKDFNNEADTPDNFQSRRPNTSFCFLDIRSPGLGDTAMYLCATSPRDPNYNEQFFGPGTRLTVL.

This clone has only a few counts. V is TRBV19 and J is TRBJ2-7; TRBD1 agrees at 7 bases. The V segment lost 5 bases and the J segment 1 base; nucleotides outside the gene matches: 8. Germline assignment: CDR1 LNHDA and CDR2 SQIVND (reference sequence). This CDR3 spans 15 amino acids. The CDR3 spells CASSGTGALSYEQYF. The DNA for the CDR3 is TGTGCCAGTAGTGGTACAGGGGCCCTGTCCTACGAGCAGTACTTC.

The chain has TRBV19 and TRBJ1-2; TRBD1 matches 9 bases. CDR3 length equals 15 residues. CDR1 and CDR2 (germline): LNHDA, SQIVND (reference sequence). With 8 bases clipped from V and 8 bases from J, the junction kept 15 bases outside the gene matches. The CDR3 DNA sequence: TGTGCCAGTGGATTACCGGGACAGGGTTTTCGGGGCTACACCTTC. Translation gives CASGLPGQGFRGYTF.

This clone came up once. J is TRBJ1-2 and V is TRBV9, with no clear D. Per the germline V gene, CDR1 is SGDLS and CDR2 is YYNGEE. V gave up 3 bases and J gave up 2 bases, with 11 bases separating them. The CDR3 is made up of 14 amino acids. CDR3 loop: CASSATRANYGYTF. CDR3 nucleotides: TGTGCCAGCAGCGCTACGAGGGCGAACTATGGCTACACCTTC.